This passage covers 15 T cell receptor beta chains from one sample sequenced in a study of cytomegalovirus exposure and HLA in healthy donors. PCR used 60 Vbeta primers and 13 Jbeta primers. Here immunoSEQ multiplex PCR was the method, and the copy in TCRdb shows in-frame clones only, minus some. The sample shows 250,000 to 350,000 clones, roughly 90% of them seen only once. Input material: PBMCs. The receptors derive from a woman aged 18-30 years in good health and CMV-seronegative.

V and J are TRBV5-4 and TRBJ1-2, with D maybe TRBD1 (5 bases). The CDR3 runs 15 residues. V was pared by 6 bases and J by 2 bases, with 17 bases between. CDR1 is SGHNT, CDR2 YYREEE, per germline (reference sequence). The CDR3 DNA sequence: TGTGCCAGCACCCCCGCCGGTGGGGCCAACTATGGCTACACCTTC. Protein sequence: CASTPAGGANYGYTF.

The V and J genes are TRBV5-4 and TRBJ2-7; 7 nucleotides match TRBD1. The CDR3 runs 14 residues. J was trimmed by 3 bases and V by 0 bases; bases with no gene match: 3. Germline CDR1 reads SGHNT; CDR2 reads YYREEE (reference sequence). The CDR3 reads CASSLGQGYYEQYF. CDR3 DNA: TGTGCCAGCAGCTTGGGACAGGGATACTACGAGCAGTACTTC.

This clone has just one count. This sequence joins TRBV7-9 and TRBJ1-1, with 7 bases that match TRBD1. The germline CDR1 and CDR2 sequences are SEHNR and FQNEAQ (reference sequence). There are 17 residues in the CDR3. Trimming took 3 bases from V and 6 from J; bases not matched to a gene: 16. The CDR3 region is CASSFPGRQGNRAEAFF. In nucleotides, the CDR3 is TGTGCCAGCAGCTTCCCTGGGAGACAGGGTAATAGGGCTGAAGCTTTCTTT.

The CDR3 reads CASSLDISGGAKTQYF. DNA of the CDR3: TGCGCCAGCAGCTTGGATATAAGCGGGGGGGCGAAGACCCAGTACTTC. V and J are TRBV5-1 and TRBJ2-5, with 10 bases fitting TRBD2. The J segment lost 6 bases and the V segment lost 0 bases, leaving 8 bases of the junction unmatched. This CDR3 region has 16 residues. Germline V gene lookup returns CDR1 SGHRS and CDR2 YFSETQ.

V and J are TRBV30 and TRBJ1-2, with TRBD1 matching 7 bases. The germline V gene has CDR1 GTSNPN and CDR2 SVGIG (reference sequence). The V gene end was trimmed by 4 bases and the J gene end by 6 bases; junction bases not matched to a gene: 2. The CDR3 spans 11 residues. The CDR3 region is CAWTTGHGYTF. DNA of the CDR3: TGTGCCTGGACGACAGGGCATGGCTACACCTTC.

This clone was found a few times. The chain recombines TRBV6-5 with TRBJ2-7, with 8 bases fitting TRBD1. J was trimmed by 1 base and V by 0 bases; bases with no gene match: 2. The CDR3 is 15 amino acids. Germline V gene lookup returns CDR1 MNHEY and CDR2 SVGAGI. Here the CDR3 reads CASSYSRGPSYEQYF. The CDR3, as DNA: TGTGCCAGCAGTTACTCCAGGGGGCCGTCCTACGAGCAGTACTTC.

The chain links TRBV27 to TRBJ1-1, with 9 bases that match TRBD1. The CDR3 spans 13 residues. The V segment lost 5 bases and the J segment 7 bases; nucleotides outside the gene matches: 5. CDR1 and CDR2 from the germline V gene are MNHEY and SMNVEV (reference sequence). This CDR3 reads CASSIDRGGEAFF. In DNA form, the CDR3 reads TGTGCCAGCAGTATCGACAGGGGGGGTGAAGCTTTCTTT.

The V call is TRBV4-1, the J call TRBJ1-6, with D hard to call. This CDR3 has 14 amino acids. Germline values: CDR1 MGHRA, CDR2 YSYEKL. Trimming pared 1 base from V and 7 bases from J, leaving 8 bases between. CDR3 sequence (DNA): TGCGCCAGCAGCCAAGGTGAAGCCAATTCACCCCTCCACTTT. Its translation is CASSQGEANSPLHF.

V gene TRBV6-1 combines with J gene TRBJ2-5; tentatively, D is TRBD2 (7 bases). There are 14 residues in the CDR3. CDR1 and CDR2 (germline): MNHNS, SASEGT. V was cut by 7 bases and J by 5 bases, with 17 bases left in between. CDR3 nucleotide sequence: TGTGCCAGCACCCTGAGGGGGGGCCTGGAGACCCAGTACTTC. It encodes CASTLRGGLETQYF.

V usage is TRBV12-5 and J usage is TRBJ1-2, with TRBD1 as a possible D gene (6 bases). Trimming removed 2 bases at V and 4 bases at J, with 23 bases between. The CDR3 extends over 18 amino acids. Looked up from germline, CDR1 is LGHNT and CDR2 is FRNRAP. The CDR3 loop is CASGLPPRTGRVGYGYTF. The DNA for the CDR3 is TGTGCTAGTGGTTTGCCCCCACGAACAGGGAGGGTAGGCTATGGCTACACCTTC.

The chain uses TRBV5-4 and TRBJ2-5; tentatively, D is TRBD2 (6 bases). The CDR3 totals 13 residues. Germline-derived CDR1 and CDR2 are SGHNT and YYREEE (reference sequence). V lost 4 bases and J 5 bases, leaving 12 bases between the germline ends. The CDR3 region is CASSLRSGETQYF. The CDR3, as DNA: TGTGCCAGCAGCCTTCGAAGCGGGGAGACCCAGTACTTC.

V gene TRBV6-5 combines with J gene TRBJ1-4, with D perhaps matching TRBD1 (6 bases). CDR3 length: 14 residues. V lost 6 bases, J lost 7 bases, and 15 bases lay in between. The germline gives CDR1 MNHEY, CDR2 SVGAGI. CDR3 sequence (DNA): TGTGCCAGCAGGAGAGGGGGAGCCATTGAAAAACTGTTTTTT. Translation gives CASRRGGAIEKLFF.

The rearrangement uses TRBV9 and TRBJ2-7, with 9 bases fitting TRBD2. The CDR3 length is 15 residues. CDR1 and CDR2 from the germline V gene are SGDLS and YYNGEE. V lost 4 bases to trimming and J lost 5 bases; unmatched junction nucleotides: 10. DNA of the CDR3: TGTGCCAGCAGCCCCCAGCGGGGGGCCCTGGACGAGCAGTACTTC. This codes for CASSPQRGALDEQYF. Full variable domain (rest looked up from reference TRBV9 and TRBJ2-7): DSGVTQTPKHLITATGQRVTLRCSPRSGDLSVYWYQQSLDQGLQFLIQYYNGEERAKGNILERFSAQQFPDLHSELNLSSLELGDSALYFCASSPQRGALDEQYFGPGTRLTVT.

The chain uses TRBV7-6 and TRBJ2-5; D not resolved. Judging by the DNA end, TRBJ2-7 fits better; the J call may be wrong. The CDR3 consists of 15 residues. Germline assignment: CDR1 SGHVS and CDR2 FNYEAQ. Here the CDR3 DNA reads TGTGCCAGCAGCTTAGCCGCCCAGGCAACCTACGAGCAGTACTTC. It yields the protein CASSLAAQATYEQYF.

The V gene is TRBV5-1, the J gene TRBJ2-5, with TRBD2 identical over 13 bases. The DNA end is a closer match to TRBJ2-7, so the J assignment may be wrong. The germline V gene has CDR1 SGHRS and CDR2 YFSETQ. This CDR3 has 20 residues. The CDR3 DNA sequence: TGCGCCAGCAGCTTGGTTACTAGCGGGGGGGATCCACTCAGATCCTACGAGCAGTACTTC. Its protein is CASSLVTSGGDPLRSYEQYF.